Shown below are 7 T cell receptor beta chains from a single sample sequenced in a study of blood T cells in healthy people across ages. The authors ran a second PCR of roughly 7 to 11 cycles using a sample-barcoded 5' primer and a J-beta primer mix. Each CDR3 protein gets one entry after TCRdb re-called the 5' RACE reads with MiXCR. The repertoire has 700,000 to 1,000,000 distinct CDR3 sequences, under 45% of them found once; the top ten carry around 21%. The sample was blood. These receptors came from a man in his fifties or sixties in good health.

This clonotype was observed a handful of times. The chain uses TRBV20-1 and TRBJ2-5; either TRBD1 or TRBD2 may supply D (5 bases each). The germline V gene has CDR1 DFQATT and CDR2 SNEGSKA (reference sequence). The CDR3 is 12 amino acids. Trimming removed 7 bases at V and 5 bases at J, with 14 bases between. CDR3 in amino acids: CSVSRGGETQYF. The CDR3, as DNA: TGCAGTGTCTCACGGGGCGGTGAGACCCAGTACTTC.

The chain carries TRBV27 and TRBJ2-2; possible D gene TRBD1, 5 bases. The germline gives CDR1 MNHEY, CDR2 SMNVEV (reference sequence). V was cut by 5 bases and J by 5 bases, with 15 bases left in between. This CDR3 contains 15 residues. The CDR3: CASSPLPTDTGELFF. The CDR3 nucleotides are TGTGCCAGCAGTCCCCTCCCGACAGATACCGGGGAGCTGTTTTTT.

This clonotype was detected a few times. V gene TRBV20-1 combines with J gene TRBJ2-3, with 9 bases aligning to TRBD1. With V trimmed by 1 base and J by 0 bases, 2 bases remained unmatched. The length of the CDR3 is 15 residues. In germline, CDR1 is DFQATT, CDR2 SNEGSKA (reference sequence). CDR3 sequence reads: CSARVGTGSTDTQYF. DNA for the CDR3: TGCAGTGCTAGAGTAGGGACAGGGAGCACAGATACGCAGTATTTT.

The sample holds a few counts of this clonotype. The chain couples TRBV7-2 to TRBJ1-6; no firm D call. CDR1 is SGHTA, CDR2 FQGNSA, per germline. The CDR3 runs 15 residues. V was pared by 1 base and J by 7 bases, with 11 bases between. The CDR3 sequence is CASSLEGRINSPLHF. The CDR3 DNA is TGTGCCAGCAGCTTAGAGGGCAGGATAAATTCACCCCTCCACTTT.

V usage is TRBV29-1 and J usage is TRBJ1-5; D is uncertain. Germline CDR1 is SQVTM and CDR2 is ANQGSEA. The CDR3 has 17 residues. V shed 1 base and J shed 0 bases, with 16 bases lying between them. The CDR3 region has the DNA TGCAGCGTTGAAGTTCTAACAGAAAAATATAGCAATCAGCCCCAGCATTTT. Translation gives CSVEVLTEKYSNQPQHF.

The gene calls are TRBV7-8 and TRBJ1-4, with 10 nucleotides matching TRBD1. Per the germline V gene, CDR1 is SGHVS and CDR2 is FQNEAQ. This CDR3 comprises 18 residues. V lost 1 base to trimming and J lost 11 bases; unmatched junction nucleotides: 16. For the CDR3, the DNA is TGTGCCAGCAGCTTAGGCTCGACAGGGGGCCCTCATCAGGGGAAACTGTTTTTT. Amino acid sequence: CASSLGSTGGPHQGKLFF.

J is TRBJ2-1 and V is TRBV6-6; TRBD2 aligns across 10 bases. V trimming: 6 bases; J trimming: 8 bases; junction bases outside the gene matches: 10. The CDR3 spans 15 residues. Germline V gene data show CDR1 as MNHNY and CDR2 as SVGAGI (reference sequence). The CDR3 DNA sequence: TGTGCCAGCAGCTCCGTGGTAGCGGGGGGTGATGAGCAGTTCTTC. It specifies CASSSVVAGGDEQFF.